This T cell receptor (beta chain) was recorded in a study of blood T cell repertoires in COVID-19. Looking at the study overall: Collection of acute and convalescent COVID-19 samples took place in the United States, Italy and Spain. From T cells, B-cell-depleted T cells, or PBMCs came the material, which was cDNA or gDNA.

Original processing methods: Estimated nucleated cell counts came from reference gene primer amplification. Profiling relied on immunoSEQ multiplex PCR, and the TCRdb table lists in-frame clones only, not all of them. V, J and clone size derive from that table, while D and trimming were established from the DNA sequence. The table includes tens of thousands of clones, around 90% detected once. Specimen: peripheral blood. The receptor's source is a man aged 50 or older with active COVID-19.

The chain's CDR3 is CASSPPGTGSHSYNEQFF. As DNA, the CDR3 is TGTGCCAGCAGTCCACCAGGGACAGGCTCCCACTCCTACAATGAGCAGTTCTTC. The chain carries TRBV27 and TRBJ2-1, with 8 positions matching TRBD1. J lost 0 bases, V lost 5 bases, and 12 bases had no gene match. The germline CDR1 and CDR2 sequences are MNHEY and SMNVEV (reference sequence). The CDR3 runs to 18 residues.